This T cell receptor beta chain was recovered during a study of neoadjuvant anti-PD-1 for oral cavity cancer. Across the study: Nivolumab at 3 mg/kg was mostly given biweekly, three to four doses, pre-surgery.

Blood libraries mostly used 400 to 500 ng genomic DNA, six replicates each. Profiling relied on immunoSEQ multiplex PCR, and the TCRdb table lists in-frame clones only, not all of them. This table holds about 13,000 clones, about 74% found once. The time point here: after neoadjuvant nivolumab, at surgical resection. Germline assignment: CDR1 LNHDA and CDR2 SQIVND (reference sequence). CDR3 length equals 14 residues. V lost 3 bases and J lost 8; bases outside the gene matches: 7. This chain links TRBV19 with TRBJ2-1, with 7 bases lining up with TRBD1. This sample comprised PBMCs, obtained after nivolumab (anti-PD-1) treatment. The receptor's source is a person aged 35-80 years with oral cavity squamous cell carcinoma. The CDR3: CASSIGQGVDEQFF. The DNA for the CDR3 is TGTGCCAGTAGTATTGGGCAGGGGGTCGATGAGCAGTTCTTC.